The 12 T cell receptor beta chains below come from one sample, sequenced in a study of cytomegalovirus exposure and HLA in healthy donors. The PCR had 60 Vbeta and 13 Jbeta primers. Only in-frame clones appear in the TCRdb table, and some are missing; sequencing was by immunoSEQ multiplex PCR. The table has 200,000 or so clones, 60% to 80% seen once. Input material: PBMCs. The receptors derive from a male donor in good health and CMV-seronegative.

The genes are TRBV7-9 and TRBJ1-1; no definite D call. CDR1 SEHNR and CDR2 FQNEAQ come from the germline V gene (reference sequence). The CDR3 is made up of 14 amino acids. Trimming cost V 1 base and J 4 bases, with 10 bases left between them. CDR3 protein: CASSLDQRATEAFF. The CDR3, as DNA: TGTGCCAGCAGCTTAGATCAGAGGGCCACTGAAGCTTTCTTT.

The J gene is TRBJ1-5, the V gene TRBV13; 8 bases match TRBD1. Per germline, CDR1 PRHDT and CDR2 FYEKMQ (reference sequence). Trimming removed 5 bases from V and 2 bases from J; junction bases left unmatched: 8. The CDR3 is made up of 16 amino acids. The CDR3 is CASSARDRWGNQPQHF. CDR3 bases: TGTGCCAGCAGCGCCCGGGACAGGTGGGGCAATCAGCCCCAGCATTTT.

The chain recombines TRBV2 with TRBJ2-3; 11 bases align to TRBD2. The V gene's germline CDR1 is SNHLY and CDR2 FYNNEI. V shed 5 bases, J shed 6 bases, and the junction held 7 bases outside the gene matches. The length of the CDR3 is 15 residues. The CDR3 nucleotides are TGTGCCAGCAGTCCCGGGACTAGCGGTACCGATACGCAGTATTTT. It encodes CASSPGTSGTDTQYF.

V usage is TRBV7-2 and J usage is TRBJ2-7, with 8 bases aligning to TRBD2. The CDR3 runs 16 residues. From germline, CDR1 is SGHTA and CDR2 FQGNSA. After removal of 4 bases from V and 3 bases from J, the junction contained 11 bases not matched to a gene. The CDR3 DNA follows: TGTGCCAGCAGCTATCGTCCCCTAGCGGGCTACTACGAGCAGTACTTC. Translation: CASSYRPLAGYYEQYF.

The chain links TRBV28 to TRBJ2-7; 7 bases agree with TRBD1. V shed 4 bases, J shed 3 bases, and the junction held 15 bases outside the gene matches. The CDR3 loop spans 17 amino acids. Per the germline V gene, CDR1 is MDHEN and CDR2 is SYDVKM. The CDR3 DNA reads as TGTGCCAGCAGTTCCCCTCGGGACAGCGGCCGACTCTACGAGCAGTACTTC. Amino acid sequence: CASSSPRDSGRLYEQYF.

This clone has a single count. The chain couples TRBV9 to TRBJ2-5; TRBD2 is a possible D gene (6 bases). The J call may be in error: the DNA end matches TRBJ2-7 better. This CDR3 comprises 15 residues. Germline values: CDR1 SGDLS, CDR2 YYNGEE. The CDR3 DNA reads TGTGCCAGCAGCGTAGCTAGCGATAGGAGAGGCGAGCAGTACTTC. Its translation: CASSVASDRRGEQYF.

The rearrangement joins TRBV27 to TRBJ2-7; 7 bases align to TRBD1. This CDR3 has 15 amino acids. V dropped 6 bases and J dropped 2; count of bases not matched to a gene: 10. Germline values: CDR1 MNHEY, CDR2 SMNVEV (reference sequence). The CDR3 DNA sequence: TGTGCCAGCAGCCGCTCCGGGACAGTTACCTACGAGCAGTACTTC. Translated, it gives CASSRSGTVTYEQYF.

The rearrangement links TRBV14 to TRBJ2-7; TRBD2 matches at 10 bases. Looked up from germline, CDR1 is SGHDN and CDR2 is FVKESK. V shed 4 bases and J 4 bases; nucleotides not matched to a gene: 7. CDR3 size: 15 residues. DNA for the CDR3: TGTGCCAGCAGCCCCGTGGGACTAGCGCAATACGAGCAGTACTTC. Translated: CASSPVGLAQYEQYF.

This chain uses TRBV7-9 with TRBJ2-5, with D hard to call. The end of the DNA aligns better with TRBJ2-7, so the J call may be wrong. Germline-derived CDR1 and CDR2 are SEHNR and FQNEAQ (reference sequence). This CDR3 has 14 amino acids. Here the CDR3 DNA reads TGTGCCAGCAGCTTAGGTCAAAGCTCCTACGAGCAGTACTTC. This encodes CASSLGQSSYEQYF.

The J gene is TRBJ2-5, the V gene TRBV6-5, with 8 bases identical to TRBD2. This CDR3 has 14 amino acids. After removal of 6 bases from V and 4 bases from J, the junction contained 7 bases not matched to a gene. Germline CDR1 MNHEY, CDR2 SVGAGI. The CDR3, as DNA: TGTGCCAGCAGGGGAGCGGGGGTTGGAGAGACCCAGTACTTC. As protein: CASRGAGVGETQYF.

Regarding this clone: An end of the junction differs from the germline gene, which may be a read error. J is TRBJ1-6 and V is TRBV19, with TRBD1 identical over 8 bases. The CDR3 loop spans 12 amino acids. Germline V gene lookup returns CDR1 LNHDA and CDR2 SQIVND (reference sequence). CDR3 protein: CASSSPGQALDF. CDR3 DNA: TGTGCCAGTAGTTCCCCGGGACAGGCCCTAGACTTT.

This clone has only one observation. The chain has TRBV19 and TRBJ2-7; possibly TRBD2 for D (6 bases). This CDR3 spans 17 amino acids. V was shortened by 3 bases and J by 0 bases, with 18 bases between the two germline ends. From germline, CDR1 is LNHDA and CDR2 SQIVND (reference sequence). The CDR3: CASSITGLLSSSYEQYF. The DNA of the CDR3 is TGTGCCAGTAGTATCACGGGACTCCTCTCCTCCTCCTACGAGCAGTACTTC.